This entry lists 11 T cell receptor beta chains sequenced from one sample in a study of shared T cell receptors in the human thymus. The table came from immunoSEQ multiplex PCR; TCRdb's copy has only in-frame clones and leaves some out. The sample contains under 850,000 clones, 85% to 90% of which appear only once. The same data also went into a second study, on human thymus T cells.

Sequenced input: thymocytes. The receptor source for this set is a boy younger than two with a congenital heart defect.

This chain connects TRBV5-1 to TRBJ2-7, with 8 bases lining up with TRBD1. V lost 0 bases, J lost 6 bases, and 11 bases stayed unmatched. The CDR3 covers 16 residues. The germline V gene encodes CDR1 SGHRS and CDR2 YFSETQ. CDR3 amino acids: CASSLVPGPRGPEQYF. CDR3 DNA sequence: TGCGCCAGCAGCTTGGTTCCGGGACCCAGGGGGCCCGAGCAGTACTTC. The complete variable domain, with remaining parts taken from reference TRBV5-1 and TRBJ2-7, reads KAGVTQTPRYLIKTRGQQVTLSCSPISGHRSVSWYQQTPGQGLQFLFEYFSETQRNKGNFPGRFSGRQFSNSRSEMNVSTLELGDSALYLCASSLVPGPRGPEQYFGPGTRLTVT.

The rearrangement joins TRBV7-9 to TRBJ2-2, with D maybe TRBD2 (5 bases). The CDR3 extends over 16 amino acids. Trimming cost V 2 bases and J 2 bases, with 12 bases left between them. Germline V gives CDR1 SEHNR, CDR2 FQNEAQ (reference sequence). The DNA for the CDR3 is TGTGCCAGCAGCTTACACTTCGGGATTAACACCGGGGAGCTGTTTTTT. The encoded protein is CASSLHFGINTGELFF.

The chain is built from TRBV6-1 and TRBJ2-7; the match to TRBD1 covers 7 bases. V shed 11 bases and J 5 bases; nucleotides not matched to a gene: 6. This CDR3 has 11 amino acids. From germline, CDR1 is MNHNS and CDR2 SASEGT. The CDR3 DNA reads TGTGCCCACCGAGGGGGCCACGAGCAGTACTTC. This sequence encodes CAHRGGHEQYF.

This chain joins TRBV28 and TRBJ1-2; no reliable D call. V was pared by 6 bases and J by 5 bases, with 16 bases between. The CDR3 runs to 14 residues. Germline CDR1 MDHEN, CDR2 SYDVKM. Here the CDR3 DNA reads TGTGCCAGCAGCCCGATCACAAGTAATTATGGCTACACCTTC. Translated, it gives CASSPITSNYGYTF.

This clone showed up just once. This chain uses TRBV28 with TRBJ1-3; D might be TRBD1 (5 bases). This CDR3 is 14 amino acids long. Germline CDR1 is MDHEN and CDR2 is SYDVKM. The V end was cut by 6 bases, the J end by 3 bases, with 12 bases between. CDR3 loop: CASRQRTSGNTIYF. CDR3 nucleotide sequence: TGTGCCAGCAGGCAACGGACAAGTGGAAACACCATATATTTT.

The chain couples TRBV29-1 to TRBJ2-1; tentative D call: TRBD2 (5 bases). In germline, CDR1 is SQVTM, CDR2 ANQGSEA. The V and J ends lost 5 bases and 7 bases respectively, with 15 bases between them. There are 13 residues in the CDR3. This CDR3 reads CSVCSESQNEQFF. The CDR3 region has the DNA TGCAGCGTTTGTAGCGAGTCGCAAAATGAGCAGTTCTTC.

The V call is TRBV6-1, the J call TRBJ2-7, with D perhaps matching TRBD1 (7 bases). The germline V and J ends were trimmed by 3 bases and 4 bases, with 19 bases remaining between them. In germline, CDR1 is MNHNS, CDR2 SASEGT. The CDR3 covers 16 residues. The CDR3 nucleotides are TGTGCCAGCAGTGAGACCGGGGGACAGCCACTTTACGAGCAGTACTTC. Amino acid sequence: CASSETGGQPLYEQYF.

The gene calls are TRBV6-1 and TRBJ2-2; D is undetermined. The CDR3 covers 16 residues. Per germline, CDR1 MNHNS and CDR2 SASEGT. Trimming took off 4 bases at V and 1 base at J, with 13 bases between the two ends. CDR3 in DNA: TGTGCCAGCAGTGTTCGCGCGGCGAAGAACACCGGGGAGCTGTTTTTT. Residues: CASSVRAAKNTGELFF.

The CDR3 reads CASSEAKDRGYQPQHF. The CDR3 bases are TGTGCCAGCAGTGAAGCAAAGGACAGGGGGTATCAGCCCCAGCATTTT. The genes are TRBV6-1 and TRBJ1-5, with TRBD1 identical over 10 bases. Trimming cost V 0 bases and J 5 bases; bases outside gene matches: 4. The V gene's germline CDR1 is MNHNS and CDR2 SASEGT. This CDR3 has 16 amino acids.

The V gene is TRBV28, the J gene TRBJ2-3; 10 bases fit TRBD2. This CDR3 is 19 amino acids long. J lost 5 bases, V lost 2 bases, and 16 bases had no gene match. The germline CDR1 and CDR2 sequences are MDHEN and SYDVKM. The CDR3 here is CASSLINWCLAGAIDTQYF. The CDR3 nucleotides are TGTGCCAGCAGTTTAATCAATTGGTGTCTAGCGGGAGCGATAGATACGCAGTATTTT. Using reference TRBV28 and TRBJ2-3 for the parts outside the CDR3, the full variable domain is DVKVTQSSRYLVKRTGEKVFLECVQDMDHENMFWYRQDPGLGLRLIYFSYDVKMKEKGDIPEGYSVSREKKERFSLILESASTNQTSMYLCASSLINWCLAGAIDTQYFGPGTRLTVL.

The chain has TRBV7-9 and TRBJ2-7, with 7 bases matching TRBD1. In germline, CDR1 is SEHNR, CDR2 FQNEAQ (reference sequence). The CDR3 spans 14 residues. V shed 6 bases, J shed 2 bases, and the junction held 7 bases outside the gene matches. CDR3 residues: CASSLTGIPYEQYF. The DNA of the CDR3 is TGTGCCAGCAGTCTGACAGGGATCCCCTACGAGCAGTACTTC.